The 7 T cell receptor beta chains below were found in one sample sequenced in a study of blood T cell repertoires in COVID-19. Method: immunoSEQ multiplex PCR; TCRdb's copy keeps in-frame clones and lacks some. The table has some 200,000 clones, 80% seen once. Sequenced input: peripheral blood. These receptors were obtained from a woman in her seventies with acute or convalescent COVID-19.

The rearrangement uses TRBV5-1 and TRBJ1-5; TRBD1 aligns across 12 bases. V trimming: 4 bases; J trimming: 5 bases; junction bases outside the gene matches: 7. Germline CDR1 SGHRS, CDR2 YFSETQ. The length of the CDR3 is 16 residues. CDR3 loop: CASSAGTGGADQPQHF. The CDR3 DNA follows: TGCGCCAGCAGCGCCGGGACAGGGGGCGCGGATCAGCCCCAGCATTTT.

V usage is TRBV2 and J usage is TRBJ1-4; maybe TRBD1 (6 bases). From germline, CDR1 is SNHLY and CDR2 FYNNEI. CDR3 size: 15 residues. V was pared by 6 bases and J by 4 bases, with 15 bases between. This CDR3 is CASRQRGTSNEKLFF. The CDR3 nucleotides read TGTGCCAGCAGACAAAGGGGGACAAGTAATGAAAAACTGTTTTTT.

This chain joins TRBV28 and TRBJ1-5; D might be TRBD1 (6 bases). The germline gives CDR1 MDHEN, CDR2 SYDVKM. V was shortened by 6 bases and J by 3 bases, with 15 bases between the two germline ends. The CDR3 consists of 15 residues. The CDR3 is CASSPPGQINQPQHF. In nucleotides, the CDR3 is TGTGCCAGCAGCCCACCCGGACAGATCAATCAGCCCCAGCATTTT. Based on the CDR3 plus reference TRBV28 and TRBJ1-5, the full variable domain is DVKVTQSSRYLVKRTGEKVFLECVQDMDHENMFWYRQDPGLGLRLIYFSYDVKMKEKGDIPEGYSVSREKKERFSLILESASTNQTSMYLCASSPPGQINQPQHFGDGTRLSIL.

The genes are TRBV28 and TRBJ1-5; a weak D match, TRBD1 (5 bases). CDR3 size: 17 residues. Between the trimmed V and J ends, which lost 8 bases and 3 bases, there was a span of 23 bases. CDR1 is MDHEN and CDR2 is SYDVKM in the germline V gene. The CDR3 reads CASGGKVPWGVNQPQHF. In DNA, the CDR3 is TGTGCCAGCGGGGGAAAGGTGCCCTGGGGGGTCAATCAGCCCCAGCATTTT.

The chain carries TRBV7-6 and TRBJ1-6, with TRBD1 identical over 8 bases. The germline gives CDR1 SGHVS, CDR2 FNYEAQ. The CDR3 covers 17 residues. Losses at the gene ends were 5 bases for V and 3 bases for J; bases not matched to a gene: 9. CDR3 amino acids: CASSASSGQGYNSPLHF. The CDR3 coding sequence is TGTGCCAGCAGCGCATCATCTGGACAGGGCTATAATTCACCCCTCCACTTT.

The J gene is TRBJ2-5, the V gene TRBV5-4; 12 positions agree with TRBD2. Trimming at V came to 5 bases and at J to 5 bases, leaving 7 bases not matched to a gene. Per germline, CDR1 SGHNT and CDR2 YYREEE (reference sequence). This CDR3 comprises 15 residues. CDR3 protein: CASRETSGSYETQYF. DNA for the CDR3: TGTGCCAGCAGGGAGACTAGCGGGAGCTACGAGACCCAGTACTTC.

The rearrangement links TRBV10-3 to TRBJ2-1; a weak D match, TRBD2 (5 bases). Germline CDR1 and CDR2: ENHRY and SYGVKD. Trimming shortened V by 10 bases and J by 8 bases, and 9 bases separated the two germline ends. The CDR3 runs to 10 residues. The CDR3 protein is CATGGDEQFF. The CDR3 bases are TGTGCCACCGGAGGAGATGAGCAGTTCTTC.